The rows below give T cell receptor beta chains drawn from one sample of a study of CXCR3-negative and CXCR3-positive naive CD8 T cells. TCRdb re-called the 5' RACE reads; one entry per CDR3 protein, DNA not given. This sample's table has approximately 120,000 distinct CDR3 sequences. What was sequenced was naive CXCR3+ CD8+ T cells from blood. Receptors originate from a human donor in good health. Some clones in this sample may be carry-over from other donors' samples. CDR3s include the opening cysteine and the closing phenylalanine or tryptophan.

TRBV5-6	TRBJ2-7	CASSLSPGGNEQYF
TRBV4-2	TRBJ2-7	CASSQEDRTSYEQYF
TRBV19	TRBJ1-2	CASIIHRQSNYGYTF
TRBV27	TRBJ2-1	CASSPGQGAFYNEQFF
TRBV5-1	TRBJ2-5	CASSWTKRNQETQYF
TRBV14	TRBJ2-1	CASSPYSGYNEQFF
TRBV7-9	TRBJ1-1	CASSPRQGATEAFF
TRBV4-3	TRBJ2-1	CASSPSIEGTLYNEQFF
TRBV19	TRBJ2-2	CASSFGLSTGELFF
TRBV7-3	TRBJ2-7	CASSPLPGQGTNEQYF
TRBV7-8	TRBJ2-1	CASSFLSRTSGNNEQFF
TRBV7-3	TRBJ2-7	CASSPGGGSVYEQYF
TRBV20-1	TRBJ2-1	CSGLAGGPEQFF
TRBV12-3/TRBV12-4	TRBJ2-1	CASSFSGLAEQFF
TRBV20-1	TRBJ2-7	CSASVGLAGDYEQYF
TRBV11-3	TRBJ1-1	CASSPSLGEDTEAFF
TRBV7-9	TRBJ2-1	CASSLQTGSSYNEQFF
TRBV7-8	TRBJ1-1	CASSLGGAVEAFF
TRBV9	TRBJ2-3	CASSVASGVSEDTQYF
TRBV7-6	TRBJ1-2	CASSSFRGRGYGYTF
TRBV28	TRBJ2-7	CASSSKTGTYEQYF
TRBV9	TRBJ2-2	CASSAANRLTGELFF
TRBV5-1	TRBJ1-4	CASSLYPQGTEKLFF
TRBV12-3/TRBV12-4	TRBJ2-7	CASSFGRLNYEQYF
TRBV28	TRBJ2-7	CASSFGGGFSYEQYF
TRBV21-1	TRBJ2-7	CASSKGGLAYEQYF
TRBV6-2/TRBV6-3	TRBJ2-7	CASIGGSSGAYEQYF
TRBV13	TRBJ2-5	CASSLSGWEETQYF